This T cell receptor (beta chain) derives from a study of T cell repertoires in cytomegalovirus infection. V lost 3 bases to trimming and J lost 4 bases, with 12 bases between them. The CDR3 totals 14 residues. Looked up from germline, CDR1 is MNHEY and CDR2 is SMNVEV (reference sequence). TCRdb processed the reads anew with MiXCR; each CDR3 protein has one entry. The sample includes roughly 640,000 distinct CDR3 sequences, 24% seen only once; the top ten take 8%. This chain connects TRBV27 to TRBJ1-2; TRBD1 is a possible D gene (5 bases). This sequence originates from a human donor in good health (CMV status not recorded). Some clones in this sample may be carry-over from other donors' samples. Specimen: CD8+ T cells from PBMCs. The CDR3 coding sequence is TGTGCCAGCAGTTTGGGGCCAGGTTTCTATGGCTACACCTTC. Encoded protein: CASSLGPGFYGYTF.